This T cell receptor (beta chain) was captured by sequencing in a study of T cells in Graves' hyperthyroidism and ophthalmopathy. Notes on the study in general: Most thyroid clonotypes expanded above 0.001 were also detected in blood. Ophthalmopathy got predicted by the model a median around 6.6 months before its onset.

It was RNA transcripts that yielded the amplified TCR beta CDR3 regions. RT-PCR in the first round (using the HTBI primer set) targeted the TCR CDR3. In TCRdb, the multiplex PCR reads were re-called with MiXCR into one record per CDR3 protein. Found here are a few hundred thousand distinct CDR3 sequences, 20% to 25% of them singletons; the top ten hold more than 20%. This clonotype was found many times. Its antigen is currently unknown. Thyroid ultrasound, orbital computed tomography, clinical symptoms, and serum thyroxine and TRAb underpinned diagnoses. Extraction of PBMCs used roughly 9.6 ml of fresh peripheral blood. The CDR3 runs 12 residues. The ends were cut back, 2 bases at V and 6 bases at J, with 7 bases in the middle. CDR1 is MNHEY and CDR2 is SVGAGI in the germline V gene.

The sequenced material came from blood. V usage is TRBV6-5 and J usage is TRBJ1-2; weak D call: TRBD1 (5 bases). The receptor comes from a man aged 18 to 29 with Graves' hyperthyroidism. The CDR3: CASSYRGDGYTF. Here the CDR3 DNA reads TGTGCCAGCAGTTACCGAGGGGATGGCTACACCTTC.